These 32 T cell receptor beta chains originate from one sample sequenced in a study of blood T cells in healthy people across ages. Then a second PCR, running about 6 to 11 cycles, was carried out with a sample-barcoded 5' primer and a J-beta primer mix. MiXCR was run by TCRdb on the 5' RACE reads, yielding one entry per CDR3 protein. The sample shows approximately 780,000 distinct CDR3 sequences, more than 25% of them seen only once. The same specimen was also included in a second study, on T cells of mothers and their children.

Sequencing was performed on blood. Source of these receptors: a boy aged 10-17 years in good health.

The chain joins TRBV4-2 to TRBJ2-7; D may be TRBD2 (6 bases). There are 14 residues in the CDR3. The V and J ends lost 3 bases and 2 bases respectively, with 11 bases between them. The germline CDR1 and CDR2 sequences are LGHNA and YNFKEQ. Here the CDR3 DNA reads TGTGCCAGCAGCCACGGAGGGCAGACCTACGAGCAGTACTTC. This encodes CASSHGGQTYEQYF.

This clonotype was found a few times. This rearrangement joins TRBV13 to TRBJ2-3, with 9 bases matching TRBD2. Trimming took 3 bases from V and 0 from J; bases not matched to a gene: 7. The CDR3 has 17 residues. Germline CDR1 PRHDT, CDR2 FYEKMQ (reference sequence). CDR3 sequence reads: CASSFLAGTTSTDTQYF. CDR3 sequence (DNA): TGTGCCAGCAGCTTCCTAGCGGGGACGACTAGCACAGATACGCAGTATTTT.

This clonotype showed up just a few times. This rearrangement joins TRBV27 to TRBJ1-1; unclear D gene. Trimming stripped 2 bases from V and 1 base from J, with 5 bases between. The length of the CDR3 is 13 residues. Germline V gene data show CDR1 as MNHEY and CDR2 as SMNVEV (reference sequence). The CDR3 DNA is TGTGCCAGCAGTTTAAGGAAGAACACTGAAGCTTTCTTT. It codes for CASSLRKNTEAFF.

This clonotype has a count of ten or more. The rearrangement joins TRBV2 to TRBJ2-7; the D is unclear. Germline assignment: CDR1 SNHLY and CDR2 FYNNEI. Trimming removed 6 bases from V and 0 bases from J, with 6 bases in between. CDR3 length: 12 residues. In DNA form, the CDR3 reads TGTGCCAGCAGCCCTCACTCCTACGAGCAGTACTTC. Amino acid sequence: CASSPHSYEQYF. Based on the CDR3 plus reference TRBV2 and TRBJ2-7, the full variable domain is EPEVTQTPSHQVTQMGQEVILRCVPISNHLYFYWYRQILGQKVEFLVSFYNNEISEKSEIFDDQFSVERPDGSNFTLKIRSTKLEDSAMYFCASSPHSYEQYFGPGTRLTVT.

The sample holds many counts of this clonotype. This rearrangement joins TRBV11-2 to TRBJ2-2, with a possible D match to TRBD1 (5 bases). Per the germline V gene, CDR1 is SGHAT and CDR2 is FQNNGV. The length of the CDR3 is 14 residues. Trimming shortened V by 7 bases and J by 4 bases, and 13 bases separated the two germline ends. The CDR3 DNA follows: TGTGCCAGCACCCAGGGTACGGGCACCGGGGAGCTGTTTTTT. This codes for CASTQGTGTGELFF.

This sequence joins TRBV28 and TRBJ2-7; D assignment may be TRBD1 or TRBD2 (7 bases each). Deletions cut 6 bases from V and 12 bases from J, with 21 bases between. CDR1 and CDR2 from the germline V gene are MDHEN and SYDVKM. This CDR3 contains 13 residues. The CDR3 loop is CASSRRGSGALYF. The CDR3, as DNA: TGTGCCAGCAGCCGCAGGGGGAGCGGGGCCCTGTACTTC.

This clonotype was seen more than once but under ten times. J is TRBJ1-6 and V is TRBV12-3 or TRBV12-4, with a weak D call TRBD1 (6 bases). CDR3 size: 13 residues. Trimming stripped 6 bases from V and 9 bases from J, with 12 bases between. CDR3 loop: CASREQGGSPLHF. CDR3 in DNA: TGTGCCAGCAGGGAACAGGGTGGTTCACCCCTCCACTTT.

The chain has TRBV6-1 and TRBJ2-2; possible D gene TRBD2, 6 bases. V dropped 6 bases and J dropped 3 bases, with 20 bases sitting between them. The CDR3 runs to 17 residues. The germline gives CDR1 MNHNS, CDR2 SASEGT. The CDR3 nucleotides are TGTGCCAGCAGCCGACCGCGGGGCGAATGGGACACCGGGGAGCTGTTTTTT. This gives the protein CASSRPRGEWDTGELFF.

This clonotype was observed a single time. The J gene is TRBJ2-7, the V gene TRBV5-1, with D unclear. This CDR3 spans 14 amino acids. The germline V gene encodes CDR1 SGHRS and CDR2 YFSETQ. The V and J ends lost 1 base and 2 bases respectively, with 10 bases between them. As DNA, the CDR3 is TGCGCCAGCAGCTTGACCACGAACGCCTACGAGCAGTACTTC. Protein sequence: CASSLTTNAYEQYF.

This chain links TRBV5-1 with TRBJ2-1, with D perhaps given as TRBD1 or TRBD2 (5 bases each). Germline V gives CDR1 SGHRS, CDR2 YFSETQ. V was pared by 5 bases and J by 8 bases, with 17 bases between. This CDR3 spans 14 amino acids. The CDR3 reads CASRGVVSSDEQFF. The CDR3 region has the DNA TGCGCCAGCAGGGGGGTGGTCAGTTCCGATGAGCAGTTCTTC.

There are a few counts of this clonotype. V and J are TRBV9 and TRBJ2-1; 7 positions agree with TRBD1. CDR3 length: 18 residues. Germline CDR1 reads SGDLS; CDR2 reads YYNGEE. Trimming removed 0 bases from V and 1 base from J; junction bases left unmatched: 10. CDR3 amino acids: CASSVDTQDRPSYNEQFF. In nucleotides, the CDR3 is TGTGCCAGCAGCGTAGATACTCAGGACAGGCCTTCCTACAATGAGCAGTTCTTC.

The rearrangement joins TRBV6-6 to TRBJ2-3; 9 nucleotides match TRBD1. V was clipped by 2 bases and J by 7 bases; unmatched bases: 4. The CDR3 contains 14 residues. CDR1 is MNHNY, CDR2 SVGAGI, per germline (reference sequence). CDR3 protein: CASSYEDRGNTQYF. CDR3 nucleotide sequence: TGTGCCAGCAGTTACGAGGACAGGGGAAATACGCAGTATTTT.

This clonotype was counted only a few times. The chain has TRBV6-1 and TRBJ1-2; TRBD1 is a possible D gene (5 bases). V was shortened by 4 bases and J by 0 bases, with 15 bases between the two germline ends. This CDR3 is built from 16 residues. Germline V gives CDR1 MNHNS, CDR2 SASEGT. The DNA of the CDR3 is TGTGCCAGCAGTGGCGGGGGTGAAGGGCCTAACTATGGCTACACCTTC. Translated: CASSGGGEGPNYGYTF.

Notes on this clonotype: At one end, the junction sequence differs from germline, possibly due to a read error. The V gene is TRBV12-3 or TRBV12-4, the J gene TRBJ2-7, with D possibly being TRBD1 (5 bases). This CDR3 is built from 12 residues. In DNA, the CDR3 is TGTGCCAACAGTTTATCAGGGTACGAGCAGTACTTC. Protein sequence: CANSLSGYEQYF.

With respect to this clonotype: One junction end does not reproduce the germline sequence, and a read error may be involved. The J gene is TRBJ1-1, the V gene TRBV14; maybe TRBD1 (6 bases). Per the germline V gene, CDR1 is SGHDN and CDR2 is FVKESK. The CDR3 has 16 amino acids. The CDR3 loop is CASSLNGRQENTEAFF. The CDR3, as DNA: TGTGCCAGCAGCCTCAACGGCAGACAGGAGAACACCGAAGCTTTCTTT.

This clonotype was seen only once. V gene TRBV5-1 combines with J gene TRBJ1-2; no clear D gene. Trimming pared 0 bases from V and 7 bases from J, leaving 10 bases between. Germline CDR1 and CDR2: SGHRS and YFSETQ. The CDR3 sequence is 13 residues long. The DNA for the CDR3 is TGCGCCAGCAGCTTGGGGTGGAGCGGTGGCTACACCTTC. Translation gives CASSLGWSGGYTF.

V is TRBV28 and J is TRBJ2-7; no definite D call. Germline V gene lookup returns CDR1 MDHEN and CDR2 SYDVKM. The V and J ends lost 3 bases and 5 bases respectively, with 11 bases between them. CDR3 length: 13 residues. The CDR3: CASSLAARNEQYF. In nucleotides, the CDR3 is TGTGCCAGCAGTTTGGCGGCCAGGAACGAGCAGTACTTC.

This clonotype has just one count. The chain is built from TRBV9 and TRBJ2-5; D perhaps matches TRBD2 (6 bases). The tail of the sequence fits TRBJ2-7 better, so the J call may be wrong. The germline V gene encodes CDR1 SGDLS and CDR2 YYNGEE. The CDR3 contains 16 residues. CDR3 residues: CASSPKPWTGDYEQYF. As DNA, the CDR3 is TGTGCCAGCAGCCCAAAGCCCTGGACGGGGGACTACGAGCAGTACTTC.

This clonotype came up a few times. The rearrangement links TRBV7-2 to TRBJ1-1, with 7 bases lining up with TRBD1. Germline V lookup: CDR1 SGHTA, CDR2 FQGNSA. V was clipped by 5 bases and J by 4 bases; unmatched bases: 7. CDR3 length equals 14 residues. The CDR3 nucleotides read TGTGCCAGCAGCCGGGACAGCGTTGGCACTGAAGCTTTCTTT. Translating it yields CASSRDSVGTEAFF.

This clonotype occurred a few times. Compared with germline, one end of the junction differs, possibly owing to a read error. The V and J genes are TRBV2 and TRBJ2-5, with D possibly called TRBD1 or TRBD2 (6 bases each). There are 14 residues in the CDR3. Germline V lookup: CDR1 SNHLY, CDR2 FYNNEI. The CDR3, as DNA: TGTGCCAGCAGTGAAGGAAGTGGGGGGCGCGGGGAGTTCTTC. This translates into CASSEGSGGRGEFF.

The V and J genes are TRBV29-1 and TRBJ1-1; tentatively, D is TRBD1 (6 bases). Germline loops: CDR1 SQVTM, CDR2 ANQGSEA. The V end was cut by 6 bases, the J end by 4 bases, with 12 bases between. The CDR3 runs to 12 residues. As DNA, the CDR3 is TGCAGCGTGATGCAGGGGCGCACTGAAGCTTTCTTT. Residues: CSVMQGRTEAFF.

This chain uses TRBV6-6 with TRBJ2-1; the match to TRBD2 covers 8 bases. The CDR3 spans 14 residues. The V gene's germline CDR1 is MNHNY and CDR2 SVGAGI (reference sequence). Trimming removed 6 bases from V and 9 bases from J; junction bases left unmatched: 10. The CDR3 loop is CASRFAGTSGEQFF. In DNA, the CDR3 is TGTGCCAGCAGATTCGCCGGGACTAGTGGTGAGCAGTTCTTC.

This clonotype was seen more than once but under ten times. V gene TRBV4-3 combines with J gene TRBJ2-2; no clear D. Trimming shortened V by 0 bases and J by 0 bases, and 8 bases separated the two germline ends. The CDR3 covers 16 residues. Germline-derived CDR1 and CDR2 are LGHNA and YSLEER. The CDR3 sequence is CASSQDKGPNTGELFF. The CDR3 nucleotides read TGCGCCAGCAGCCAAGATAAGGGCCCGAACACCGGGGAGCTGTTTTTT.

V is TRBV5-4 and J is TRBJ2-1; 11 nucleotides agree with TRBD1. CDR1 is SGHNT, CDR2 YYREEE, per germline (reference sequence). After removal of 5 bases from V and 10 bases from J, the junction contained 2 bases not matched to a gene. The CDR3 extends over 12 amino acids. Written as DNA, the CDR3 is TGTGCCAGCAGGTGGGACAGGGGGGAGCAGTTCTTC. Its translation: CASRWDRGEQFF.

This clonotype has more than one count but fewer than ten. The chain employs TRBV7-9 and TRBJ2-3, with D hard to call. Germline V gives CDR1 SEHNR, CDR2 FQNEAQ (reference sequence). This CDR3 region has 17 residues. V lost 6 bases and J 2 bases, leaving 21 bases between the germline ends. The CDR3 loop is CASRPPPGRAVTDTQYF. The CDR3 DNA reads as TGTGCCAGCAGACCCCCTCCAGGAAGGGCCGTCACAGATACGCAGTATTTT.

This clonotype was recorded once. The chain couples TRBV20-1 to TRBJ2-1; TRBD2 aligns across 9 bases. J was trimmed by 7 bases and V by 7 bases; bases with no gene match: 14. This CDR3 is built from 15 residues. CDR1 and CDR2 from the germline V gene are DFQATT and SNEGSKA (reference sequence). CDR3 DNA sequence: TGCAGTGTTTCGAAGACTAGCGGATACTATAATGAGCAGTTCTTC. Protein: CSVSKTSGYYNEQFF.

This clonotype appeared a few times. The chain uses TRBV5-1 and TRBJ2-7; 7 bases map to TRBD1. The CDR3 has 15 residues. Germline loops: CDR1 SGHRS, CDR2 YFSETQ. The junction had 8 bases not matched to a gene; V was cut back by 2 bases and J by 3 bases. CDR3 coding DNA: TGCGCCAGCAGCTTAACCGGGACAGAGAACTACGAGCAGTACTTC. It yields the protein CASSLTGTENYEQYF.

This sequence joins TRBV7-3 and TRBJ1-2, with D maybe TRBD1 (5 bases). Germline assignment: CDR1 SGHTA and CDR2 FQGTGA. The CDR3 is 15 residues long. With 2 bases removed from V and 2 bases from J, the gap between germline ends came to 12 bases. The CDR3 DNA reads TGTGCCAGCAGCTTAGAGACAGTCACCAACTATGGCTACACCTTC. This translates into CASSLETVTNYGYTF.

The chain recombines TRBV15 with TRBJ1-5; D gene unclear. V dropped 0 bases and J dropped 7 bases, with 7 bases sitting between them. The CDR3 contains 13 residues. The germline CDR1 and CDR2 sequences are LNHNV and YYDKDF (reference sequence). CDR3 in amino acids: CATSRDVRQPQHF. The DNA of the CDR3 is TGTGCCACCAGCAGAGACGTCAGGCAGCCCCAGCATTTT.

The chain links TRBV6-5 to TRBJ2-5, with D possibly TRBD1 on 5 matching bases. The assigned J gene may be wrong: the sequence end matches TRBJ2-7 better. Looked up from germline, CDR1 is MNHEY and CDR2 is SVGAGI. This CDR3 spans 13 amino acids. Written as DNA, the CDR3 is TGTGCCAGCAGCGCGACAGATCTCTACGAGCAGTACTTC. Translation: CASSATDLYEQYF.

The table lists this clonotype with a few counts. The DNA of the CDR3 is TGCAGTGCCAACCCCGCGTCTCAAGAGACCCAGTACTTC. Translated, it gives CSANPASQETQYF. The chain couples TRBV20-1 to TRBJ2-5, with D unclear. This CDR3 comprises 13 residues. The V and J ends lost 6 bases and 2 bases respectively, with 13 bases between them. Germline V CDR1 and CDR2: DFQATT, SNEGSKA (reference sequence).

The rearrangement joins TRBV2 to TRBJ2-5; possibly TRBD1 for D (6 bases). The DNA end is a closer match to TRBJ2-7, so the J assignment may be wrong. Germline V gene data show CDR1 as SNHLY and CDR2 as FYNNEI. This CDR3 spans 16 amino acids. CDR3 sequence (DNA): TGTGCCAGCAGTGAAGCGCCAGCAGGGGAATCCTACGAGCAGTACTTC. It encodes CASSEAPAGESYEQYF.